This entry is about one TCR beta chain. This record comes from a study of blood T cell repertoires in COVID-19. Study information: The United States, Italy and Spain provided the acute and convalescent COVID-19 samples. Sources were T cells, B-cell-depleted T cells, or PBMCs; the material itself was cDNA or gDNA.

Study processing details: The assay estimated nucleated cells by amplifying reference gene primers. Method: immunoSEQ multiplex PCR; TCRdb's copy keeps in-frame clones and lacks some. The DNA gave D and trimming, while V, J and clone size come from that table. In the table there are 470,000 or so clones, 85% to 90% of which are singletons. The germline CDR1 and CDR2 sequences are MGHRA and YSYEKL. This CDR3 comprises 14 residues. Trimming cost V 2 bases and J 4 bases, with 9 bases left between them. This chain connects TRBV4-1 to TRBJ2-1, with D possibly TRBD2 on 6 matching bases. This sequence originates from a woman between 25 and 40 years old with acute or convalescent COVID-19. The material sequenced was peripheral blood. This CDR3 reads CASSQLGLYNEQFF. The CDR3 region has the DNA TGCGCCAGCAGCCAATTAGGACTATACAATGAGCAGTTCTTC.